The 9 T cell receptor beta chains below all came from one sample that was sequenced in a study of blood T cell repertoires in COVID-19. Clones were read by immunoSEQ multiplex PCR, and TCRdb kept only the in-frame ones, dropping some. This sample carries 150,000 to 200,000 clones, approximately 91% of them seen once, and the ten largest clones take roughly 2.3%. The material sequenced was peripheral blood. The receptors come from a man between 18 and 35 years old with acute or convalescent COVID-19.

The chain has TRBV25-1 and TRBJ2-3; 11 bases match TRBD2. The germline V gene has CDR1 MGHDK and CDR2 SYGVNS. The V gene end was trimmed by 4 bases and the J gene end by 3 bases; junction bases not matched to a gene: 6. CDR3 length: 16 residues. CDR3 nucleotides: TGTGCCAGCAGTGCAAACATAGCGGGGGGGACAGATACGCAGTATTTT. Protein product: CASSANIAGGTDTQYF. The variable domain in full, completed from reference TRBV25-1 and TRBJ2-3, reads EADIYQTPRYLVIGTGKKITLECSQTMGHDKMYWYQQDPGMELHLIHYSYGVNSTEKGDLSSESTVSRIRTEHFPLTLESARPSHTSQYLCASSANIAGGTDTQYFGPGTRLTVL.

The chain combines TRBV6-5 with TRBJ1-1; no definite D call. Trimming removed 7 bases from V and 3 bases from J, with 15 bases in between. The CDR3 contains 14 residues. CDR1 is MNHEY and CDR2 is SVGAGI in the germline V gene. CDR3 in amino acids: CASTWSRADTEAFF. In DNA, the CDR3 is TGTGCCAGCACCTGGTCCCGAGCGGACACTGAAGCTTTCTTT.

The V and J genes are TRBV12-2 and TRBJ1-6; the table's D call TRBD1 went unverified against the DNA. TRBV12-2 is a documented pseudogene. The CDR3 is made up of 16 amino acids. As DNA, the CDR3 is TGTGCAAGTCGCCTCTGGACAAAATCGGCTAATTCACCCCTCCACTTT. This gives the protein CASRLWTKSANSPLHF.

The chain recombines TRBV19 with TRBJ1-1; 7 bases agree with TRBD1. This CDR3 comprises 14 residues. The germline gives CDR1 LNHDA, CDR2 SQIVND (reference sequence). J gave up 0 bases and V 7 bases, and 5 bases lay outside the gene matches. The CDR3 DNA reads TGTGCCAGTACCTGGACAGGAATGAACACTGAAGCTTTCTTT. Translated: CASTWTGMNTEAFF.

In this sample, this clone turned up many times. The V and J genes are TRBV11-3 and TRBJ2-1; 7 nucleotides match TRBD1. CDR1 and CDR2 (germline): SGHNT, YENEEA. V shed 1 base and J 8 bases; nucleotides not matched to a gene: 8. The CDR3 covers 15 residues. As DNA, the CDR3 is TGTGCCAGCAGCTTAGGAACTACAGGGGTGCATGAGCAGTTCTTC. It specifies CASSLGTTGVHEQFF.

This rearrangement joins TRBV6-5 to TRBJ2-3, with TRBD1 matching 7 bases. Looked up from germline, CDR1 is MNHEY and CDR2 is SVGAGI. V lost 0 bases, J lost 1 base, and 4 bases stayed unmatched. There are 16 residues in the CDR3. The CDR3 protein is CASSYSVTGGTDTQYF. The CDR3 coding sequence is TGTGCCAGCAGTTACTCGGTTACAGGGGGCACAGATACGCAGTATTTT.

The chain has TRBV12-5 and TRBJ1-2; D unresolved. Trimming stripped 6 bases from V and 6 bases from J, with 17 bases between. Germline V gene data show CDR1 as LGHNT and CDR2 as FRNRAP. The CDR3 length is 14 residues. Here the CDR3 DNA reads TGTGCTAGTGGCCGCGGATCTCCCTTGGATGGCTACACCTTC. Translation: CASGRGSPLDGYTF.

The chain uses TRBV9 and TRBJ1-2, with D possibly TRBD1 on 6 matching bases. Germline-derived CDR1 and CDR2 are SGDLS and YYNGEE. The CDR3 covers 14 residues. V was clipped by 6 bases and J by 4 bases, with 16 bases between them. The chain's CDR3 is CASTGEGGVYGYTF. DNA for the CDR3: TGTGCCAGCACCGGGGAAGGGGGAGTCTATGGCTACACCTTC. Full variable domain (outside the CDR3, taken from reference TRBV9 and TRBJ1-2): DSGVTQTPKHLITATGQRVTLRCSPRSGDLSVYWYQQSLDQGLQFLIQYYNGEERAKGNILERFSAQQFPDLHSELNLSSLELGDSALYFCASTGEGGVYGYTFGSGTRLTVV.

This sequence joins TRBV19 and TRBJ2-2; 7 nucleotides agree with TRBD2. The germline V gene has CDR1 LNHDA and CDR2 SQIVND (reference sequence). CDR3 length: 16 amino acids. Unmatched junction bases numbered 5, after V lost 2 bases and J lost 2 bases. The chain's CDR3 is CASSIRGDGNTGELFF. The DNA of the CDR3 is TGTGCCAGTAGTATACGGGGGGACGGCAACACCGGGGAGCTGTTTTTT.